The 31 T cell receptor beta chains listed next were all sequenced from one sample in a study of cytomegalovirus exposure and HLA in healthy donors. Repertoires were generated with immunoSEQ multiplex PCR, while TCRdb's copy carries only in-frame clones and drops some. Here the sample spans approximately 220,000 clones, around 87% being singletons. The sequencing sample was made of PBMCs. These TCRs come from a man younger than 30 in good health and CMV-seronegative.

This chain connects TRBV4-1 to TRBJ2-3, with D perhaps TRBD2 (5 bases). With 4 bases removed from V and 1 base from J, the gap between germline ends came to 12 bases. The CDR3 length is 15 residues. The V gene's germline CDR1 is MGHRA and CDR2 YSYEKL. Here the CDR3 reads CASSPQAGRTDTQYF. CDR3 coding DNA: TGCGCCAGCAGCCCCCAGGCGGGCCGCACAGATACGCAGTATTTT.

The chain recombines TRBV9 with TRBJ1-1, with D uncertain. Trimming pared 3 bases from V and 3 bases from J, leaving 9 bases between. The germline gives CDR1 SGDLS, CDR2 YYNGEE. This CDR3 has 13 residues. CDR3 in amino acids: CASSGTVHTEAFF. The DNA of the CDR3 is TGTGCCAGCAGCGGCACAGTTCACACTGAAGCTTTCTTT.

V is TRBV27 and J is TRBJ2-1; D unresolved. CDR1 and CDR2 from the germline V gene are MNHEY and SMNVEV (reference sequence). The CDR3 totals 14 residues. V was cut by 4 bases and J by 8 bases, with 15 bases left in between. DNA of the CDR3: TGTGCCAGCAGTTGGGTGACACCCTGGGATGAGCAGTTCTTC. Its protein product is CASSWVTPWDEQFF.

By share, this clone ranks as medium-sized. The CDR3 is CASSFQGSGELFF. CDR3 nucleotide sequence: TGTGCCAGCAGCTTCCAGGGATCCGGGGAGCTGTTTTTT. V is TRBV7-9 and J is TRBJ2-2; possibly TRBD1 for D (5 bases). Per the germline V gene, CDR1 is SEHNR and CDR2 is FQNEAQ (reference sequence). The CDR3 sequence is 13 residues long. V was trimmed by 3 bases and J by 6 bases, leaving 8 bases between them.

The DNA of the CDR3 is TGTGCCAGCAGCCCCAAAGTCGGTCTTGAAGCTTTCTTT. Its translation is CASSPKVGLEAFF. This chain uses TRBV6-4 with TRBJ1-1; D ambiguous. Trimming removed 6 bases from V and 7 bases from J, with 15 bases in between. This CDR3 has 13 residues. Germline V gene data show CDR1 as MRHNA and CDR2 as SNTAGT.

This chain connects TRBV6-1 to TRBJ2-7; 11 bases match TRBD1. Per germline, CDR1 MNHNS and CDR2 SASEGT. The CDR3 has 15 residues. Trimming removed 7 bases from V and 6 bases from J; junction bases left unmatched: 11. The CDR3 DNA reads TGTGCCAGCACCCGTCCGGGACAGGGGGACGGCGAGCAGTACTTC. Residues: CASTRPGQGDGEQYF.

The V call is TRBV7-6, the J call TRBJ2-5; 7 positions agree with TRBD1. The germline V gene has CDR1 SGHVS and CDR2 FNYEAQ. The CDR3 has 16 amino acids. Trimming removed 3 bases from V and 1 base from J; junction bases left unmatched: 8. The CDR3 loop is CASSFSDRSIQETQYF. The DNA for the CDR3 is TGTGCCAGCAGCTTTTCGGACAGGAGTATCCAAGAGACCCAGTACTTC.

The V call is TRBV19, the J call TRBJ1-1, with 11 bases fitting TRBD1. The ends lost 7 bases at V and 2 bases at J; junction bases unmatched: 9. The CDR3 loop spans 16 amino acids. In germline, CDR1 is LNHDA, CDR2 SQIVND (reference sequence). The CDR3 loop reads CASNRGQGVGNTEAFF. CDR3 sequence (DNA): TGTGCCAGTAACAGGGGACAGGGGGTCGGTAACACTGAAGCTTTCTTT. The whole variable domain, remainder taken from reference TRBV19 and TRBJ1-1, is DGGITQSPKYLFRKEGQNVTLSCEQNLNHDAMYWYRQDPGQGLRLIYYSQIVNDFQKGDIAEGYSVSREKKESFPLTVTSAQKNPTAFYLCASNRGQGVGNTEAFFGQGTRLTVV.

The chain is built from TRBV7-9 and TRBJ1-1; no clear D gene. This CDR3 spans 14 amino acids. V was pared by 1 base and J by 4 bases, with 10 bases between. Germline CDR1 and CDR2: SEHNR and FQNEAQ (reference sequence). The CDR3 loop reads CASSLVLGLTEAFF. CDR3 in DNA: TGTGCCAGCAGCTTAGTACTAGGCCTCACTGAAGCTTTCTTT.

This clone was picked up many times. The V and J genes are TRBV5-1 and TRBJ2-7; the D gene is possibly TRBD2 (5 bases). V dropped 5 bases and J dropped 3 bases, with 12 bases sitting between them. Per germline, CDR1 SGHRS and CDR2 YFSETQ. CDR3 length: 13 residues. As DNA, the CDR3 is TGCGCCAGCAGAACGGAGGTACACTACGAGCAGTACTTC. It encodes CASRTEVHYEQYF.

The J gene is TRBJ2-5, the V gene TRBV10-3; the match to TRBD2 covers 10 bases. The V and J ends lost 2 bases and 1 base, in that order; junction bases with no gene match: 1. Per germline, CDR1 ENHRY and CDR2 SYGVKD. The CDR3 sequence is 15 residues long. The CDR3 reads CAISEVAGGQETQYF. The DNA of the CDR3 is TGTGCCATCAGTGAGGTAGCGGGGGGCCAAGAGACCCAGTACTTC.

The chain recombines TRBV18 with TRBJ1-6, with unresolved D. The CDR3 has 14 amino acids. V lost 6 bases, J lost 7 bases, and 13 bases lay in between. Per the germline V gene, CDR1 is KGHSH and CDR2 is LQKENI. The CDR3 bases are TGTGCCAGCTCCCCTACGGAGGCGAATTCACCCCTCCACTTT. This sequence encodes CASSPTEANSPLHF.

This chain joins TRBV13 and TRBJ2-7; a weak D match, TRBD1 (6 bases). Germline V gene sequence: CDR1 PRHDT, CDR2 FYEKMQ (reference sequence). Trimming took 4 bases from V and 4 from J, leaving 8 bases between them. This CDR3 has 12 residues. DNA of the CDR3: TGTGCCAGCAGCTCACAGGGTTACGAGCAGTACTTC. Its translation: CASSSQGYEQYF.

This rearrangement joins TRBV5-4 to TRBJ2-7; a possible D gene is TRBD1 (6 bases). The CDR3 sequence is 13 residues long. The germline V and J ends were trimmed by 9 bases and 6 bases, with 19 bases remaining between them. CDR1 is SGHNT and CDR2 is YYREEE in the germline V gene (reference sequence). The CDR3 DNA is TGTGCCACACAGGACAGTATTATAGGCGAGCAGTACTTC. This encodes CATQDSIIGEQYF. Variable domain in full (rest from reference TRBV5-4 and TRBJ2-7): ETGVTQSPTHLIKTRGQQVTLRCSSQSGHNTVSWYQQALGQGPQFIFQYYREEENGRGNFPPRFSGLQFPNYSSELNVNALELDDSALYLCATQDSIIGEQYFGPGTRLTVT.

The gene calls are TRBV11-2 and TRBJ1-2; possibly TRBD1 for D (5 bases). The CDR3 is made up of 14 amino acids. The germline V gene has CDR1 SGHAT and CDR2 FQNNGV. The germline V and J ends were trimmed by 3 bases and 3 bases, with 11 bases remaining between them. The CDR3 spells CASSFAGGDYGYTF. CDR3 nucleotide sequence: TGTGCCAGCAGCTTTGCGGGGGGTGACTATGGCTACACCTTC.

The genes are TRBV7-2 and TRBJ2-2; D ambiguous. The CDR3 is made up of 14 amino acids. The germline gives CDR1 SGHTA, CDR2 FQGNSA. Deletions cut 7 bases from V and 2 bases from J, with 11 bases between. As DNA, the CDR3 is TGTGCCAGCACCTCAGGATCTAACACCGGGGAGCTGTTTTTT. It specifies CASTSGSNTGELFF.

V and J are TRBV4-3 and TRBJ1-2, with D possibly TRBD1 on 6 matching bases. V gave up 0 bases and J gave up 8 bases, with 19 bases separating them. The CDR3 spans 16 residues. The germline V gene encodes CDR1 LGHNA and CDR2 YSLEER. CDR3 in amino acids: CASSQDQDSGTWGYTF. CDR3 nucleotide sequence: TGCGCCAGCAGCCAAGATCAGGACAGTGGGACGTGGGGCTACACCTTC.

The sample holds one count of this clone. The genes are TRBV6-1 and TRBJ1-5; perhaps TRBD1 as D (6 bases). There are 14 residues in the CDR3. Germline CDR1 reads MNHNS; CDR2 reads SASEGT. Trimming shortened V by 8 bases and J by 4 bases, and 15 bases separated the two germline ends. CDR3 nucleotide sequence: TGTGCCAGCTCTTGGGCAGGGGAGAATCAGCCCCAGCATTTT. It is translated as CASSWAGENQPQHF.

The chain combines TRBV5-4 with TRBJ2-1; 11 bases are shared with TRBD1. This CDR3 is 16 amino acids long. Germline-derived CDR1 and CDR2 are SGHNT and YYREEE (reference sequence). J was trimmed by 6 bases and V by 5 bases; bases with no gene match: 10. The CDR3 region is CASSSAGTGGVNEQFF. The CDR3 DNA reads TGTGCCAGCAGTTCTGCCGGGACAGGGGGAGTCAATGAGCAGTTCTTC. Looking up the rest from reference TRBV5-4 and TRBJ2-1 gives the full variable domain: ETGVTQSPTHLIKTRGQQVTLRCSSQSGHNTVSWYQQALGQGPQFIFQYYREEENGRGNFPPRFSGLQFPNYSSELNVNALELDDSALYLCASSSAGTGGVNEQFFGPGTRLTVL.

The rearrangement joins TRBV7-9 to TRBJ2-7; D perhaps matches TRBD1 (6 bases). Germline CDR1 is SEHNR and CDR2 is FQNEAQ (reference sequence). V dropped 10 bases and J dropped 3 bases, with 19 bases sitting between them. This CDR3 region has 14 residues. CDR3 protein: CAITIRDKNYEQYF. In DNA, the CDR3 is TGTGCCATAACTATCCGGGACAAGAACTACGAGCAGTACTTC.

The chain links TRBV7-8 to TRBJ2-2; no firm D call. CDR3 size: 14 residues. Trimming left V 4 bases short and J 1 base short, with 7 bases between. CDR1 is SGHVS and CDR2 is FQNEAQ in the germline V gene. CDR3 DNA sequence: TGTGCCAGCAGCTACCTAGTGAACACCGGGGAGCTGTTTTTT. Amino acid sequence: CASSYLVNTGELFF. Filled out from reference TRBV7-8 and TRBJ2-2, the complete variable domain reads GAGVSQSPRYKVAKRGQDVALRCDPISGHVSLFWYQQALGQGPEFLTYFQNEAQLDKSGLPSDRFFAERPEGSVSTLKIQRTQQEDSAVYLCASSYLVNTGELFFGEGSRLTVL.

This chain joins TRBV2 and TRBJ2-7; 8 bases are a match to TRBD2. Germline values: CDR1 SNHLY, CDR2 FYNNEI. The CDR3 is made up of 15 amino acids. V lost 7 bases to trimming and J lost 0 bases; unmatched junction nucleotides: 8. This chain's CDR3 is CASIGGGISSYEQYF. CDR3 nucleotide sequence: TGTGCCAGCATCGGGGGGGGAATCAGCTCCTACGAGCAGTACTTC.

There are a few counts of this clone. The chain combines TRBV2 with TRBJ1-5; maybe TRBD1 (6 bases). Germline loops: CDR1 SNHLY, CDR2 FYNNEI. The V and J ends lost 5 bases and 7 bases respectively, with 9 bases between them. The CDR3 runs to 12 residues. The CDR3 sequence is CASSLGQQPQHF. The CDR3 bases are TGTGCCAGCAGTCTTGGACAGCAGCCCCAGCATTTT. Using reference TRBV2 and TRBJ1-5 for the parts outside the CDR3, the full variable domain is EPEVTQTPSHQVTQMGQEVILRCVPISNHLYFYWYRQILGQKVEFLVSFYNNEISEKSEIFDDQFSVERPDGSNFTLKIRSTKLEDSAMYFCASSLGQQPQHFGDGTRLSIL.

The CDR3 spells CASSSPGTGLINEQFF. The CDR3 bases are TGCGCCAGCAGCTCTCCCGGGACAGGGCTCATAAATGAGCAGTTCTTC. V and J are TRBV5-1 and TRBJ2-1; 9 bases agree with TRBD1. This CDR3 spans 16 amino acids. The ends lost 3 bases at V and 7 bases at J; junction bases unmatched: 11. CDR1 and CDR2 (germline): SGHRS, YFSETQ.

This chain uses TRBV6-1 with TRBJ1-2; perhaps TRBD1 as D (6 bases). CDR1 and CDR2 from the germline V gene are MNHNS and SASEGT. The CDR3 totals 13 residues. V was clipped by 2 bases and J by 8 bases, with 12 bases between them. The CDR3 is CASSELGQWGYTF. CDR3 sequence (DNA): TGTGCCAGCAGTGAATTAGGACAGTGGGGCTACACCTTC.

The chain recombines TRBV27 with TRBJ1-2; D perhaps matches TRBD1 (5 bases). The germline V gene encodes CDR1 MNHEY and CDR2 SMNVEV (reference sequence). The CDR3 is 14 residues long. V lost 5 bases and J lost 7, with 17 bases in between. The CDR3: CASSENRRESGYTF. CDR3 DNA: TGTGCCAGCAGTGAGAACAGGAGGGAGTCTGGCTACACCTTC.

The CDR3 region has the DNA TGTGCCTGGAGTGTACAAGACAGGATAGACATTCAGTACTTC. Protein product: CAWSVQDRIDIQYF. The rearrangement links TRBV30 to TRBJ2-4; possible D gene TRBD1, 6 bases. The V gene's germline CDR1 is GTSNPN and CDR2 SVGIG (reference sequence). With 0 bases removed from V and 8 bases from J, the gap between germline ends came to 14 bases. The CDR3 spans 14 residues. Full variable domain (remainder filled in from reference TRBV30 and TRBJ2-4): SQTIHQWPATLVQPVGSPLSLECTVEGTSNPNLYWYRQAAGRGLQLLFYSVGIGQISSEVPQNLSASRPQDRQFILSSKKLLLSDSGFYLCAWSVQDRIDIQYFGAGTRLSVL.

The chain recombines TRBV5-1 with TRBJ2-1; 10 nucleotides match TRBD2. After removal of 3 bases from V and 7 bases from J, the junction contained 10 bases not matched to a gene. The CDR3 extends over 16 amino acids. CDR1 is SGHRS, CDR2 YFSETQ, per germline. The CDR3 reads CASSWGGAGGLNEQFF. CDR3 sequence (DNA): TGCGCCAGCAGCTGGGGCGGAGCGGGGGGGCTGAATGAGCAGTTCTTC.

The chain combines TRBV9 with TRBJ2-5, with TRBD1 matching over 9 bases. From germline, CDR1 is SGDLS and CDR2 YYNGEE. Germline trimming cut 5 bases from V and 7 bases from J; bases unmatched to any gene: 6. The CDR3 runs 13 residues. DNA for the CDR3: TGTGCCAGCAGTCGTCCGGGACAGGGGACCCAGTACTTC. The encoded protein is CASSRPGQGTQYF.

This chain links TRBV28 with TRBJ1-1; TRBD1 matches at 7 bases. Germline lookup yields CDR1 MDHEN and CDR2 SYDVKM. The CDR3 has 13 amino acids. Trimming removed 8 bases from V and 5 bases from J; junction bases left unmatched: 8. The CDR3 loop is CASLELTGTEAFF. DNA of the CDR3: TGTGCCAGCTTGGAATTGACAGGGACTGAAGCTTTCTTT.

This clone was found once. The chain uses TRBV27 and TRBJ2-7; D uncertain. V was clipped by 0 bases and J by 7 bases, with 16 bases between them. This CDR3 has 15 amino acids. Per germline, CDR1 MNHEY and CDR2 SMNVEV (reference sequence). The CDR3 nucleotides are TGTGCCAGCAGTTTATCTCCAGCGTCCTTTCGGGAGCAGTACTTC. Protein: CASSLSPASFREQYF.